The 4 T cell receptor beta chains given below trace back to one sample, sequenced in a study of type 1 regulatory T cells (dated by TCRdb to about 2021). The sequencer listed for this sample is Illumina MiSeq. TCRdb reworked the public reads: Q25 trimming with fastp, MiXCR clone assembly, productive beta chains retained. Every entry covers one CDR3 protein and lists the most common genes and DNA from its rows. Here the sample has about 65,000 distinct CDR3 sequences; about 50% occur a single time. Of the sample, roughly 2.2% falls within the top ten clones. Their cognate antigens are unknown. Sequencing was performed on cultured non-Tr1 T cells, either the whole culture or a sorted T cell fraction (not recorded which). Sample cell subset or site, as interpreted from the label and publication: non-Tr1 population from the T-allo10 product. The receptors stem from a human donor in good health.

This chain joins TRBV5-5 and TRBJ2-1, with 8 bases that match TRBD1. Per germline, CDR1 SGHKS and CDR2 YYEKEE (reference sequence). This CDR3 spans 15 amino acids. V shed 4 bases, J shed 3 bases, and the junction held 6 bases outside the gene matches. CDR3 in DNA: TGTGCCAGCAGCCCGACAGGGGCGGGCTACAATGAGCAGTTCTTC. As protein: CASSPTGAGYNEQFF.

The chain combines TRBV7-2 with TRBJ1-5, with 11 bases matching TRBD1. Per germline, CDR1 SGHTA and CDR2 FQGNSA. V trimming: 5 bases; J trimming: 5 bases; junction bases outside the gene matches: 5. The CDR3 is made up of 15 amino acids. CDR3 in amino acids: CASSLGTGGDQPQHF. DNA for the CDR3: TGTGCCAGCAGCCTCGGGACAGGGGGAGATCAGCCCCAGCATTTT.

This sequence joins TRBV6-7 and TRBJ2-7, with 10 bases fitting TRBD1. TRBV6-7 is marked as an open reading frame, function uncertain. There are 13 residues in the CDR3. V trimming: 9 bases; J trimming: 8 bases; junction bases outside the gene matches: 10. DNA for the CDR3: TGTGCCAGAGGTCCGGGACAGGGGATAAAGCAGTACTTC. Translated: CARGPGQGIKQYF.

V gene TRBV4-3 combines with J gene TRBJ1-6; D might be TRBD1 (5 bases). The V and J ends lost 0 bases and 2 bases respectively, with 11 bases between them. The germline V gene encodes CDR1 LGHNA and CDR2 YSLEER. The CDR3 runs 17 residues. Here the CDR3 DNA reads TGCGCCAGCAGCCAAGATCCGGGGGGGACCTATAATTCACCCCTCCACTTT. It is translated as CASSQDPGGTYNSPLHF.